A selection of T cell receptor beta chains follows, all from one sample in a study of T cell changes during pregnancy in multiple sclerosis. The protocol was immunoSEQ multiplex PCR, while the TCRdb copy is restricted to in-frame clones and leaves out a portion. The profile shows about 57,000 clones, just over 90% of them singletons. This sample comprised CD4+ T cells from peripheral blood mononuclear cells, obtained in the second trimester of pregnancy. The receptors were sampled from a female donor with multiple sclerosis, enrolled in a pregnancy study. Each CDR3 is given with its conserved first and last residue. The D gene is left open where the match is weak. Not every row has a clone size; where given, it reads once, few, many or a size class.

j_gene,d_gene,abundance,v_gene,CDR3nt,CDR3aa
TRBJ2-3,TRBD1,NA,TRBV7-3,TGTGCCAGCAGCTTAGATACAGGGGCTGGTGATACGCAGTATTTT,CASSLDTGAGDTQYF
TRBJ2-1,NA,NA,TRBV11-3,TGTGCCAGCAGCTTTGGTGGACTGGAGCAGTTCTTC,CASSFGGLEQFF
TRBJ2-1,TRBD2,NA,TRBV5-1,TGCGCCAGCAGCTTGTCGCGCGGGGGGGCGAATGAGCAGTTCTTC,CASSLSRGGANEQFF
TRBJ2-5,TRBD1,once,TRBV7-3,TGTGCCAGCAGCCCGACAGGGACAGGGGAAGAGACCCAGTACTTC,CASSPTGTGEETQYF
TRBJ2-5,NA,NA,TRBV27,TGTGCCAGCTGCAGGCCCCCTTGGGAGACCCAGTACTTC,CASCRPPWETQYF
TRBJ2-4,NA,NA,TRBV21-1,TGTGCCAGCAGCAAAAGTCGATGGAAACGGGGGGTAGCCAAAAACATTCAGTACTTC,CASSKSRWKRGVAKNIQYF
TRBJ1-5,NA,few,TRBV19,TGTGCCAGTAGGTGGACTGATAGCAATCAGCCCCAGCATTTT,CASRWTDSNQPQHF
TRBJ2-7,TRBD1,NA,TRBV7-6,TGTGCCAGCAGCCTGGACAGGGGATGGAACGAGCAGTACTTC,CASSLDRGWNEQYF
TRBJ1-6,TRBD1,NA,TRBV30,TGTGCCTGGAGTGTAAATGGGGCGACAGGGAGACACTTT,CAWSVNGATGRHF
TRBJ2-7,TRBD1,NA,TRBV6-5,TGTGCCAGCAGTTACTCGTCCCGGGACAGGGACGAGCAGTACTTC,CASSYSSRDRDEQYF
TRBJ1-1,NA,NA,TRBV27,TGTGCCAGCACTCGAAGTGGGGCCAGAGACACTGAAGCTTTCTTT,CASTRSGARDTEAFF
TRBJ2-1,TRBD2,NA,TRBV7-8,TGTGCCAGCAGCTATAACGGGGGGGACTCTTACAATGAGCAGTTCTTC,CASSYNGGDSYNEQFF
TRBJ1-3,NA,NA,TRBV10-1,TGCGCCAGCAGTGAGTCCACAGGAAACACCATATATTTT,CASSESTGNTIYF
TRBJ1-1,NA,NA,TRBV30,TGTGCCTGGTCAAGGGGAGGAATGAACACTGAAGCTTTCTTT,CAWSRGGMNTEAFF
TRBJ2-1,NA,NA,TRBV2,TGTGCCAGCAGGCCGGGGTTAGCGTACAATGAGCAGTTCTTC,CASRPGLAYNEQFF
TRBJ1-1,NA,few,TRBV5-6,TGTGCCAGCAGCTGGGGGCAGATGAACACTGAAGCTTTCTTT,CASSWGQMNTEAFF
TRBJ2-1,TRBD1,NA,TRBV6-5,TGTGCCAGCAGTTACATACAGGGGGGTGAGCAGTTCTTC,CASSYIQGGEQFF
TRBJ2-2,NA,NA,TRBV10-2,TGCGCCAGCAGTGGCGCCGTGACCGGGGAGCTGTTTTTT,CASSGAVTGELFF
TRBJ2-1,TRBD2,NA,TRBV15,TGTGCCACCAGCAGAGACCTAGCGGGGAGCTCCTACAATGAGCAGTTCTTC,CATSRDLAGSSYNEQFF
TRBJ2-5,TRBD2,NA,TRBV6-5,TGTGCCAGCAGTTACTCGGGAGGGGTTATTCAAGAGACCCAGTACTTC,CASSYSGGVIQETQYF
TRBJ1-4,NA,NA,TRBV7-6,TGTGCCAGCAGCTTAGAGGGGGGGGGTCTTCTTAAACTGTTTTTT,CASSLEGGGLLKLFF
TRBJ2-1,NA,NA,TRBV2,TGTGCCAGCGGCAGGGATCAGGGCCACAATGAGCAGTTCTTC,CASGRDQGHNEQFF